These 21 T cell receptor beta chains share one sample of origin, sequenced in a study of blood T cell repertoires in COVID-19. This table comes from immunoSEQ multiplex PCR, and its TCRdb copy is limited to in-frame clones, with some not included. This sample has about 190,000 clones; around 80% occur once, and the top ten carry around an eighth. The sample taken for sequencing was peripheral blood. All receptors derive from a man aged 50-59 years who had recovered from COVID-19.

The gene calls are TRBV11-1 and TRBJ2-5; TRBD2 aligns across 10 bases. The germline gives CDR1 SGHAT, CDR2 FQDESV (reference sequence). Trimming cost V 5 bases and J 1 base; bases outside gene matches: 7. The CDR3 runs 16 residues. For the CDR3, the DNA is TGTGCCAGCAGCCCAAGGACTAGCGGAGTCCAAGAGACCCAGTACTTC. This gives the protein CASSPRTSGVQETQYF.

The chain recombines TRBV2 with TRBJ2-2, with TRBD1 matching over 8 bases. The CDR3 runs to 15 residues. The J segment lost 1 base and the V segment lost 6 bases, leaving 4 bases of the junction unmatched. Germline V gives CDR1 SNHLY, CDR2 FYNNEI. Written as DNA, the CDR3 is TGTGCCAGCAGGGCCGGGACAGGGAACACCGGGGAGCTGTTTTTT. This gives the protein CASRAGTGNTGELFF.

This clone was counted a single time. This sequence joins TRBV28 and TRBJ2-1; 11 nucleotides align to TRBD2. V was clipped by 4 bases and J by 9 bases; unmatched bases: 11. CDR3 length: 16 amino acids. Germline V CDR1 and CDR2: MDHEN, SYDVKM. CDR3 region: CASSSLLAGDNTEQFF. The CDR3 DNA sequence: TGTGCCAGCAGTTCTCTACTAGCGGGAGATAATACTGAGCAGTTCTTC.

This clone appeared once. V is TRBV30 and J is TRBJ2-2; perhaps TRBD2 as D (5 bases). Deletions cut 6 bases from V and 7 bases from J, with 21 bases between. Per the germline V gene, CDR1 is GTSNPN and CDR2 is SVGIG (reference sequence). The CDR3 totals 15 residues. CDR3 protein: CACKRDPGGYGELFF. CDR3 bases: TGTGCCTGTAAACGGGATCCGGGTGGATACGGGGAGCTGTTTTTT.

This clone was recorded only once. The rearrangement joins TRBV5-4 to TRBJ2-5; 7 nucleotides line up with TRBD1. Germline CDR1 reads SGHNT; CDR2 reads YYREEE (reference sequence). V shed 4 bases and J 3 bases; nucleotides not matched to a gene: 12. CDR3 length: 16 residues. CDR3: CASSPPKGTEKETQYF. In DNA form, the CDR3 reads TGTGCCAGCAGCCCCCCAAAGGGGACAGAGAAAGAGACCCAGTACTTC. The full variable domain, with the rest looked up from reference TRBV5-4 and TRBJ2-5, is ETGVTQSPTHLIKTRGQQVTLRCSSQSGHNTVSWYQQALGQGPQFIFQYYREEENGRGNFPPRFSGLQFPNYSSELNVNALELDDSALYLCASSPPKGTEKETQYFGPGTRLLVL.

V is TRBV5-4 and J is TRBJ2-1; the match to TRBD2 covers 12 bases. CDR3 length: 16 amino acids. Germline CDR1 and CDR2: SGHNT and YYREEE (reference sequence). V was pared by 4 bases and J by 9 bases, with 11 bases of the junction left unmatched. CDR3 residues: CASSPTSGSNRGEQFF. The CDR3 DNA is TGTGCCAGCAGCCCGACTAGCGGGAGTAATAGGGGTGAGCAGTTCTTC.

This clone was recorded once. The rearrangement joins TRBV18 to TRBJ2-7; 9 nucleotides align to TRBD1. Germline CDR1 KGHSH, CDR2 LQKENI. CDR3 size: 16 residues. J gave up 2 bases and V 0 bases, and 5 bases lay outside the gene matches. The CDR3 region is CASSPPPGQGPYEQYF. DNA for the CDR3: TGTGCCAGCTCACCACCGCCGGGACAGGGACCCTACGAGCAGTACTTC.

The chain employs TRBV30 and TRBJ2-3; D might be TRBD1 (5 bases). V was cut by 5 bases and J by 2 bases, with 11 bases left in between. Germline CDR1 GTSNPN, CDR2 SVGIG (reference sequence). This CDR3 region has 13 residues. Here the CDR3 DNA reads TGTGCCTGGGATAGGGGCCCCACAGATACGCAGTATTTT. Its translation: CAWDRGPTDTQYF. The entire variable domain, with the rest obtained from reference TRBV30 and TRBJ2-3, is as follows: SQTIHQWPATLVQPVGSPLSLECTVEGTSNPNLYWYRQAAGRGLQLLFYSVGIGQISSEVPQNLSASRPQDRQFILSSKKLLLSDSGFYLCAWDRGPTDTQYFGPGTRLTVL.

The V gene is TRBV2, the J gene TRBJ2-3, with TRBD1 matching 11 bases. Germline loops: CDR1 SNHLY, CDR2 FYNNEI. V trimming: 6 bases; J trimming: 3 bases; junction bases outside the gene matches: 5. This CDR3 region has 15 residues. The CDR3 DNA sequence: TGTGCCAGCAGATTGGACAGGGGGCAGACAGATACGCAGTATTTT. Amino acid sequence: CASRLDRGQTDTQYF.

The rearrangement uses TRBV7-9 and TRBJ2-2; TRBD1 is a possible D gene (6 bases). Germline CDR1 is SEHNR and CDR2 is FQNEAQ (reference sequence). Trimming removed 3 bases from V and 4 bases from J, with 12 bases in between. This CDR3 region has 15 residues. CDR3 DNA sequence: TGTGCCAGCAGCTTCGACAGGCTTACCACCGGGGAGCTGTTTTTT. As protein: CASSFDRLTTGELFF.

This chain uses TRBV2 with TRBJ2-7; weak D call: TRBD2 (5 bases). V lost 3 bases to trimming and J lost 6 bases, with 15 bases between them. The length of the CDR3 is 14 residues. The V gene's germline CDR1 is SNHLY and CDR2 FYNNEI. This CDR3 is CASSDRKSTSEQYF. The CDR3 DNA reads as TGTGCCAGCAGTGACAGGAAGTCCACTAGCGAGCAGTACTTC.

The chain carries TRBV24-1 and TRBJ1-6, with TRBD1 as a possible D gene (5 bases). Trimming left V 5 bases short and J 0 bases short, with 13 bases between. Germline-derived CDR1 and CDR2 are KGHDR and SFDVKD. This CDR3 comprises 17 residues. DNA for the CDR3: TGTGCCACCAGTGGCAGGGATAACTACTCCTATAATTCACCCCTCCACTTT. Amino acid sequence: CATSGRDNYSYNSPLHF.

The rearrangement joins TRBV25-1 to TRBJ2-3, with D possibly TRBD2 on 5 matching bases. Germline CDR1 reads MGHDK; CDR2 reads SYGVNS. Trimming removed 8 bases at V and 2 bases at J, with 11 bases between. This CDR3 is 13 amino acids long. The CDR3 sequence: CASALGATDTQYF. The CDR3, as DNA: TGTGCCAGCGCATTGGGAGCCACAGATACGCAGTATTTT.

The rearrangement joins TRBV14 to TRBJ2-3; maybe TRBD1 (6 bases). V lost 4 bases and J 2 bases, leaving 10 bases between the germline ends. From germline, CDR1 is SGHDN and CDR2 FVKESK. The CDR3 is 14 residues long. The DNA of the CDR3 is TGTGCCAGCAGCCGGACAGAGACCACAGATACGCAGTATTTT. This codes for CASSRTETTDTQYF. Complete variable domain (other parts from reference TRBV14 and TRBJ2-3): EAGVTQFPSHSVIEKGQTVTLRCDPISGHDNLYWYRRVMGKEIKFLLHFVKESKQDESGMPNNRFLAERTGGTYSTLKVQPAELEDSGVYFCASSRTETTDTQYFGPGTRLTVL.

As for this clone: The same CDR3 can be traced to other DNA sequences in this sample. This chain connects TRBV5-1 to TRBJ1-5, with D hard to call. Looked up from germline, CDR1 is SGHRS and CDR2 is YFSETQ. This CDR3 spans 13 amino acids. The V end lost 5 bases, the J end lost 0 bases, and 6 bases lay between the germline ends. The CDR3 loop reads CASSRDSNQPQHF. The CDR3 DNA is TGCGCCAGCAGTCGGGATAGCAATCAGCCCCAGCATTTT.

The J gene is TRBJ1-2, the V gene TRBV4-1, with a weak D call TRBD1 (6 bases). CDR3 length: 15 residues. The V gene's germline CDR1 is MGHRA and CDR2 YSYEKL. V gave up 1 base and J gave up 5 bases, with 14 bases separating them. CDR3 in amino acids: CASSQGFTGSYGYTF. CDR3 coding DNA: TGCGCCAGCAGCCAAGGCTTTACAGGGTCGTATGGCTACACCTTC.

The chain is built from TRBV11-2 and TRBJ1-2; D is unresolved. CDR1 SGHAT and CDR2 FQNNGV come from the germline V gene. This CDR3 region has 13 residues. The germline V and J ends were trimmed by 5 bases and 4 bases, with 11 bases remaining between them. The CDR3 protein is CASSRSFGYGYTF. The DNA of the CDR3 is TGTGCCAGCAGCCGCTCTTTCGGCTATGGCTACACCTTC.

CDR3 residues: CASSQFKGGANTEAFF. CDR3 nucleotide sequence: TGTGCCAGCAGCCAATTCAAGGGGGGGGCTAACACTGAAGCTTTCTTT. This chain links TRBV14 with TRBJ1-1; a weak D match, TRBD1 (6 bases). V dropped 2 bases and J dropped 2 bases, with 15 bases sitting between them. The V gene's germline CDR1 is SGHDN and CDR2 FVKESK. There are 16 residues in the CDR3. Together with reference TRBV14 and TRBJ1-1, the CDR3 gives the full variable domain: EAGVTQFPSHSVIEKGQTVTLRCDPISGHDNLYWYRRVMGKEIKFLLHFVKESKQDESGMPNNRFLAERTGGTYSTLKVQPAELEDSGVYFCASSQFKGGANTEAFFGQGTRLTVV.

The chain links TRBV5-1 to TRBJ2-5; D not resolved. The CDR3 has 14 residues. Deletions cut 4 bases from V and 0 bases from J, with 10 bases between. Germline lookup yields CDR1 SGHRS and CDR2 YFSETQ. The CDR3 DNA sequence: TGCGCCAGCAGCCCTCAGGTAAACCAAGAGACCCAGTACTTC. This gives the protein CASSPQVNQETQYF. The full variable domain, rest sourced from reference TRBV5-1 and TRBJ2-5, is KAGVTQTPRYLIKTRGQQVTLSCSPISGHRSVSWYQQTPGQGLQFLFEYFSETQRNKGNFPGRFSGRQFSNSRSEMNVSTLELGDSALYLCASSPQVNQETQYFGPGTRLLVL.

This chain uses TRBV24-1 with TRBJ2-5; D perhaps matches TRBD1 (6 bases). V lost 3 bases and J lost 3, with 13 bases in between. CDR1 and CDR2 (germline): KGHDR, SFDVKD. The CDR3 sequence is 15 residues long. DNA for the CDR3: TGTGCCACCAGTGATATACGACAGGAGGAAGAGACCCAGTACTTC. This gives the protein CATSDIRQEEETQYF.

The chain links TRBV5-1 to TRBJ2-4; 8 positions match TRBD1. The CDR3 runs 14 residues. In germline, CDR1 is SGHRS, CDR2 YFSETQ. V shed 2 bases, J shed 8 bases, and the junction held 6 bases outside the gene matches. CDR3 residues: CASSLTGQGYIQYF. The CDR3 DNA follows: TGCGCCAGCAGCTTAACAGGACAGGGATACATTCAGTACTTC.